These 22 T cell receptor beta chains share one sample of origin, sequenced in a study of T cell changes during pregnancy in multiple sclerosis. Only in-frame clones appear in the TCRdb table, and some are missing; sequencing was by immunoSEQ multiplex PCR. The sample yields around 62,000 clones, around 91% seen once. The source was peripheral blood, collected in the second trimester of pregnancy. These receptor sequences come from a female donor in good health, enrolled as a control in a pregnancy study.

The chain has TRBV7-9 and TRBJ1-3; 7 bases fit TRBD1. The CDR3 extends over 15 amino acids. Germline V gives CDR1 SEHNR, CDR2 FQNEAQ (reference sequence). Trimming at V came to 5 bases and at J to 0 bases, leaving 4 bases not matched to a gene. The CDR3 DNA is TGTGCCAGCAGCCCCTCAGGGGGCTCTGGAAACACCATATATTTT. Residues: CASSPSGGSGNTIYF.

This chain connects TRBV28 to TRBJ1-1, with D tentatively TRBD1 (6 bases). From germline, CDR1 is MDHEN and CDR2 SYDVKM. The V gene lost 3 bases and the J gene lost 2 bases, with 10 bases spanning the gap. This CDR3 has 14 residues. Here the CDR3 DNA reads TGTGCCAGCAGTTTTCAGGGGCCAAACACTGAAGCTTTCTTT. Translated: CASSFQGPNTEAFF.

V is TRBV2 and J is TRBJ1-2; unclear D gene. The V gene lost 6 bases and the J gene lost 8 bases, with 16 bases spanning the gap. The CDR3 has 13 residues. Germline lookup yields CDR1 SNHLY and CDR2 FYNNEI. The CDR3 spells CASSRTGIRGYTF. In DNA, the CDR3 is TGTGCCAGCAGCCGCACGGGGATTCGAGGCTACACCTTC. The full variable domain, its missing parts supplied by reference TRBV2 and TRBJ1-2, is EPEVTQTPSHQVTQMGQEVILRCVPISNHLYFYWYRQILGQKVEFLVSFYNNEISEKSEIFDDQFSVERPDGSNFTLKIRSTKLEDSAMYFCASSRTGIRGYTFGSGTRLTVV.

The chain recombines TRBV6-5 with TRBJ1-1; 8 nucleotides match TRBD1. V shed 5 bases and J 4 bases; nucleotides not matched to a gene: 3. Germline-derived CDR1 and CDR2 are MNHEY and SVGAGI. This CDR3 has 13 amino acids. This CDR3 is CASSRQGSTEAFF. The CDR3 region has the DNA TGTGCCAGCAGTAGACAGGGGAGCACTGAAGCTTTCTTT.

This clone was found a few times. The chain couples TRBV10-3 to TRBJ2-5; 7 nucleotides agree with TRBD2. The CDR3 runs to 14 residues. The J segment lost 3 bases and the V segment lost 6 bases, leaving 7 bases of the junction unmatched. The germline CDR1 and CDR2 sequences are ENHRY and SYGVKD. CDR3 sequence reads: CAISWTRTEETQYF. The CDR3, as DNA: TGTGCCATCAGCTGGACTAGGACCGAAGAGACCCAGTACTTC.

The V call is TRBV29-1, the J call TRBJ2-3; D is possibly TRBD1 (6 bases). The V end lost 4 bases, the J end lost 4 bases, and 12 bases lay between the germline ends. The germline V gene has CDR1 SQVTM and CDR2 ANQGSEA. The CDR3 loop spans 13 amino acids. The CDR3 nucleotides read TGCAGCGTTGCCAGGGGTCGGGCAGATACGCAGTATTTT. Its translation is CSVARGRADTQYF.

The chain uses TRBV10-2 and TRBJ1-2; 7 nucleotides match TRBD1. In germline, CDR1 is WSHSY, CDR2 SAAADI. CDR3 length: 12 residues. Trimming took 10 bases from V and 3 from J; bases not matched to a gene: 5. CDR3 region: CAITGEDYGYTF. The CDR3 coding sequence is TGCGCCATCACAGGGGAGGACTATGGCTACACCTTC.

The gene calls are TRBV27 and TRBJ1-2; 8 bases agree with TRBD1. This CDR3 is built from 13 residues. J gave up 8 bases and V 6 bases, and 8 bases lay outside the gene matches. Germline V gene sequence: CDR1 MNHEY, CDR2 SMNVEV (reference sequence). This chain's CDR3 is CASSFTTGGGYTF. DNA of the CDR3: TGTGCCAGCAGCTTTACCACAGGGGGAGGCTACACCTTC.

The chain couples TRBV5-1 to TRBJ2-3; a weak D match, TRBD2 (6 bases). Deletions cut 6 bases from V and 0 bases from J, with 17 bases between. The CDR3 has 16 residues. Germline CDR1 is SGHRS and CDR2 is YFSETQ. The CDR3 DNA is TGCGCCAGCACCTCCACGGGAGCCCCTAGCACAGATACGCAGTATTTT. It encodes CASTSTGAPSTDTQYF.

To note about this clone: One end of the junction varies from germline; a read error may be responsible. The genes are TRBV6-4 and TRBJ2-7; 7 bases are a match to TRBD1. The CDR3 runs to 11 residues. The germline CDR1 and CDR2 sequences are MRHNA and SNTAGT. The CDR3 nucleotides read TGTGCCAGCTCGGTCCTCGGGACAGAGTCCTTC. Protein: CASSVLGTESF.

The chain uses TRBV9 and TRBJ2-7, with D maybe TRBD2 (6 bases). CDR3 length: 14 amino acids. Per the germline V gene, CDR1 is SGDLS and CDR2 is YYNGEE. V was trimmed by 0 bases and J by 1 base, leaving 8 bases between them. CDR3 sequence reads: CASSVGAGSYEQYF. CDR3 DNA: TGTGCCAGCAGCGTAGGGGCGGGATCCTACGAGCAGTACTTC.

CDR3 protein: CASSLRSPGLATDTQYF. DNA of the CDR3: TGCGCCAGCAGCTTGCGATCTCCGGGACTAGCGACAGATACGCAGTATTTT. The rearrangement uses TRBV5-1 and TRBJ2-3, with 10 bases aligning to TRBD2. With V trimmed by 1 base and J by 3 bases, 8 bases remained unmatched. Germline V gene data show CDR1 as SGHRS and CDR2 as YFSETQ. The CDR3 sequence is 17 residues long.

The chain joins TRBV6-5 to TRBJ2-1; D gene uncertain. CDR1 and CDR2 (germline): MNHEY, SVGAGI. The V end lost 1 base, the J end lost 7 bases, and 11 bases lay between the germline ends. The CDR3 is 14 amino acids. CDR3 sequence (DNA): TGTGCCAGCAGTTACTTCGGGTCCCAAAATGAGCAGTTCTTC. This encodes CASSYFGSQNEQFF.

V and J are TRBV6-6 and TRBJ1-2; D not certain. CDR3 length: 16 residues. Germline V lookup: CDR1 MNHNY, CDR2 SVGAGI (reference sequence). Trimming removed 4 bases from V and 4 bases from J, with 19 bases in between. Here the CDR3 DNA reads TGTGCCAGCAGTTTCTCCCTCGAGGTACTCACCTATGGCTACACCTTC. Amino acids: CASSFSLEVLTYGYTF.

The chain uses TRBV9 and TRBJ2-1, with TRBD2 identical over 9 bases. CDR3 length: 15 residues. The junction had 1 base not matched to a gene; V was cut back by 3 bases and J by 0 bases. The germline V gene has CDR1 SGDLS and CDR2 YYNGEE. The CDR3, as DNA: TGTGCCAGCAGCGCTAGCGGGGTCTCCTACAATGAGCAGTTCTTC. This sequence encodes CASSASGVSYNEQFF. The full variable domain, completed using reference TRBV9 and TRBJ2-1, is DSGVTQTPKHLITATGQRVTLRCSPRSGDLSVYWYQQSLDQGLQFLIQYYNGEERAKGNILERFSAQQFPDLHSELNLSSLELGDSALYFCASSASGVSYNEQFFGPGTRLTVL.

The chain is built from TRBV5-4 and TRBJ2-7, with D maybe TRBD2 (6 bases). Germline CDR1 reads SGHNT; CDR2 reads YYREEE (reference sequence). V was shortened by 0 bases and J by 7 bases, with 14 bases between the two germline ends. CDR3 length equals 14 residues. CDR3 in DNA: TGTGCCAGCAGCTTGGCCGGCGCGGGAAGAGAGCAGTACTTC. It codes for CASSLAGAGREQYF. The whole variable domain, remainder taken from reference TRBV5-4 and TRBJ2-7, is ETGVTQSPTHLIKTRGQQVTLRCSSQSGHNTVSWYQQALGQGPQFIFQYYREEENGRGNFPPRFSGLQFPNYSSELNVNALELDDSALYLCASSLAGAGREQYFGPGTRLTVT.

This chain connects TRBV7-9 to TRBJ2-5, with 9 bases aligning to TRBD2. The CDR3 has 14 amino acids. J lost 5 bases, V lost 1 base, and 2 bases had no gene match. Per the germline V gene, CDR1 is SEHNR and CDR2 is FQNEAQ (reference sequence). CDR3 sequence: CASSLDTSGETQYF. The CDR3 DNA is TGTGCCAGCAGCTTAGATACTAGCGGGGAGACCCAGTACTTC.

The chain links TRBV13 to TRBJ1-5; D call uncertain. CDR3 length: 13 amino acids. V was cut by 6 bases and J by 7 bases, with 13 bases left in between. The V gene's germline CDR1 is PRHDT and CDR2 FYEKMQ (reference sequence). CDR3 nucleotides: TGTGCCAGCAGTCCTTCCCCGGGGCAGCCCCAGCATTTT. Translation: CASSPSPGQPQHF.

Regarding this clone: Different DNA sequences within this sample yield the same CDR3. The V gene is TRBV18, the J gene TRBJ1-4; perhaps TRBD1 as D (5 bases). The V end lost 3 bases, the J end lost 5 bases, and 7 bases lay between the germline ends. The CDR3 contains 13 residues. Germline CDR1 reads KGHSH; CDR2 reads LQKENI. The CDR3 protein is CASSPGPNEKLFF. CDR3 in DNA: TGTGCCAGCTCACCGGGGCCAAATGAAAAACTGTTTTTT.

The rearrangement links TRBV27 to TRBJ2-2; the D gene is possibly TRBD2 (6 bases). Deletions cut 5 bases from V and 2 bases from J, with 9 bases between. The germline V gene encodes CDR1 MNHEY and CDR2 SMNVEV (reference sequence). The CDR3 is 14 residues long. The CDR3 reads CASSPGVNTGELFF. The CDR3 nucleotides read TGTGCCAGCAGTCCGGGGGTCAACACCGGGGAGCTGTTTTTT.

V usage is TRBV18 and J usage is TRBJ2-5; 8 bases line up with TRBD2. Germline CDR1 and CDR2: KGHSH and LQKENI. CDR3 length: 16 residues. After removal of 5 bases from V and 2 bases from J, the junction contained 10 bases not matched to a gene. In nucleotides, the CDR3 is TGTGCCAGCTCAACAATAGCGGGATACCCTCAAGAGACCCAGTACTTC. Protein product: CASSTIAGYPQETQYF.

This chain uses TRBV29-1 with TRBJ1-1; 8 bases line up with TRBD1. The CDR3 runs 13 residues. The V gene end was trimmed by 7 bases and the J gene end by 3 bases; junction bases not matched to a gene: 7. Looked up from germline, CDR1 is SQVTM and CDR2 is ANQGSEA. CDR3 residues: CSAATGVDTEAFF. The CDR3 DNA is TGCAGCGCTGCGACAGGGGTGGACACTGAAGCTTTCTTT.